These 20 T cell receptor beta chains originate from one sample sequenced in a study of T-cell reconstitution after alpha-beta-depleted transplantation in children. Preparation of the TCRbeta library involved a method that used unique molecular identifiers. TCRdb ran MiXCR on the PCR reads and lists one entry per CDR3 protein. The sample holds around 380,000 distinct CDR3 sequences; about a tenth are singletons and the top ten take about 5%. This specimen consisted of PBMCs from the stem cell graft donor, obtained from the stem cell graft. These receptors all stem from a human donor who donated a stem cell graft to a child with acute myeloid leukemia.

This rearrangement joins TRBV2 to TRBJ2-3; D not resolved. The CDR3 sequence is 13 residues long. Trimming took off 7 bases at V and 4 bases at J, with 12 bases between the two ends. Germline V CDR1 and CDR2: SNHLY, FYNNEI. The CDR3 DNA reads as TGTGCCAGCAAATGGTCTTTTGCAGATACGCAGTATTTT. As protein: CASKWSFADTQYF.

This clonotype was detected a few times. The CDR3 protein is CASSHRTGGATGELFF. Here the CDR3 DNA reads TGTGCCAGCAGCCATAGGACAGGGGGCGCGACCGGGGAGCTGTTTTTT. The chain recombines TRBV7-6 with TRBJ2-2; 11 nucleotides agree with TRBD1. The CDR3 consists of 16 residues. Germline trimming cut 5 bases from V and 5 bases from J; bases unmatched to any gene: 7. Per the germline V gene, CDR1 is SGHVS and CDR2 is FNYEAQ.

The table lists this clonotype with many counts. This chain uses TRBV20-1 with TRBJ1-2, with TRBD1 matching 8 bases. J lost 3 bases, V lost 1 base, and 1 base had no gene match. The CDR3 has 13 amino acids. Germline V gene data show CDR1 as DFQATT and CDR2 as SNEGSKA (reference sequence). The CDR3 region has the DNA TGCAGTGCTAGAGCGGGACAGGACTATGGCTACACCTTC. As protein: CSARAGQDYGYTF.

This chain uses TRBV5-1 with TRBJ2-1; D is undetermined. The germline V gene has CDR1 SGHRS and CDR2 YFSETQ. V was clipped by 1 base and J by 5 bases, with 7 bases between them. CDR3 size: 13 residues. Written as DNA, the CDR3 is TGCGCCAGCAGCTTGTACTATCACAATGAGCAGTTCTTC. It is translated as CASSLYYHNEQFF.

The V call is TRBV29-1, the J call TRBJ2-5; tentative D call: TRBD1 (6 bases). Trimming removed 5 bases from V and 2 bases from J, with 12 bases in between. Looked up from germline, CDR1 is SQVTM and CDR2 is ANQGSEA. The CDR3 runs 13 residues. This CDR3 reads CSVRQGLQETQYF. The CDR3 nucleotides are TGCAGCGTTCGGCAGGGGTTACAAGAGACCCAGTACTTC.

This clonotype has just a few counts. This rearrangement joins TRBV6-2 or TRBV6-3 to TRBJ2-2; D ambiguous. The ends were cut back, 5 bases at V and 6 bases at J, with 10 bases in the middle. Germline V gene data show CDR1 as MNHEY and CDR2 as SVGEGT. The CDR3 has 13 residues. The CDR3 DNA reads TGTGCCAGCAGTCTCGTCTCTGCCGGGGAGCTGTTTTTT. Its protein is CASSLVSAGELFF.

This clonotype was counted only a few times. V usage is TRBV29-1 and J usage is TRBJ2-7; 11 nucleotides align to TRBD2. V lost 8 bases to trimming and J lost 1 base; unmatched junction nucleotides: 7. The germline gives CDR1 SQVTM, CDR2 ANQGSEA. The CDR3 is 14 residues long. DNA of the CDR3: TGCAGCTCAACCGGGACTAGCGGTTCCTACGAGCAGTACTTC. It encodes CSSTGTSGSYEQYF.

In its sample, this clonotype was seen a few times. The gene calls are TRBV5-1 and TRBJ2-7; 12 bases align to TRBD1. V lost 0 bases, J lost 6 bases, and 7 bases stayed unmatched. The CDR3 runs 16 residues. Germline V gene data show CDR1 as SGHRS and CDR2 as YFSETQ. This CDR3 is CASSLDGDRGLIEQYF. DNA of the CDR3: TGCGCCAGCAGCTTGGATGGGGACAGGGGGCTCATCGAGCAGTACTTC.

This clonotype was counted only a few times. The CDR3 nucleotides read TGTGCCAGCAGTCCCTTTCTAGCGGGGTCCTACAATGAGCAGTTCTTC. This gives the protein CASSPFLAGSYNEQFF. The chain combines TRBV12-3 or TRBV12-4 with TRBJ2-1, with TRBD2 identical over 9 bases. J lost 1 base, V lost 5 bases, and 6 bases had no gene match. This CDR3 is built from 16 residues.

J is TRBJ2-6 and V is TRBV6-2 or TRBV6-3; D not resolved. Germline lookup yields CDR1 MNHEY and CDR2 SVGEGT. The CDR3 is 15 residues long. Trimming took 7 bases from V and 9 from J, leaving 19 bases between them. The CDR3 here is CASTAPHIGDNVLTF. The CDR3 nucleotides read TGTGCCAGCACTGCCCCCCACATTGGTGACAACGTCCTGACTTTC.

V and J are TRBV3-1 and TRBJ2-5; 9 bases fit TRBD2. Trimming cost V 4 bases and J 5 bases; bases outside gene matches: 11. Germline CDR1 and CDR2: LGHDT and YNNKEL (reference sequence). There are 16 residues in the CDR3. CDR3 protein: CASSLYRRGGSETQYF. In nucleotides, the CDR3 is TGTGCCAGCAGCCTTTATCGGCGGGGGGGCAGTGAGACCCAGTACTTC.

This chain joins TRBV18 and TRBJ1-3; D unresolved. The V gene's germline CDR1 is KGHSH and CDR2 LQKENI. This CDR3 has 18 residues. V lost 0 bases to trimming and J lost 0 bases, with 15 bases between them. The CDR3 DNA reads TGTGCCAGCTCACCACCGTACGCCCAGTTCTTCTCTGGAAACACCATATATTTT. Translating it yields CASSPPYAQFFSGNTIYF.

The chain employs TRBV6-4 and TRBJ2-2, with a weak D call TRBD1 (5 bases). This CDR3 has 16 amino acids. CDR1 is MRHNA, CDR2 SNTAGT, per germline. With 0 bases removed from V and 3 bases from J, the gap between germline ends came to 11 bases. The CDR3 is CASSDSIFRDTGELFF. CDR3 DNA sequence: TGTGCCAGCAGTGACTCGATCTTCAGGGACACCGGGGAGCTGTTTTTT.

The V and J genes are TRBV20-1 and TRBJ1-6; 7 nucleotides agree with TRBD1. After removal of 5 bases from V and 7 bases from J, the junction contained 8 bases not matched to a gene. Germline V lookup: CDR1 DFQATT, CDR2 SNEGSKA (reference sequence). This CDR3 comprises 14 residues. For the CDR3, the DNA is TGCAGTGCTGTCCGACAGGGCCCGAATTCACCCCTCCACTTT. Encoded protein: CSAVRQGPNSPLHF.

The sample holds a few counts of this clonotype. CDR3 coding DNA: TGTGCCAGCAGTGGACTAGCGGGAGGCACCGGGGAGCTGTTTTTT. Residues: CASSGLAGGTGELFF. V gene TRBV25-1 combines with J gene TRBJ2-2, with 13 bases aligning to TRBD2. The CDR3 is 15 amino acids. Losses at the gene ends were 4 bases for V and 4 bases for J; bases not matched to a gene: 0. The V gene's germline CDR1 is MGHDK and CDR2 SYGVNS.

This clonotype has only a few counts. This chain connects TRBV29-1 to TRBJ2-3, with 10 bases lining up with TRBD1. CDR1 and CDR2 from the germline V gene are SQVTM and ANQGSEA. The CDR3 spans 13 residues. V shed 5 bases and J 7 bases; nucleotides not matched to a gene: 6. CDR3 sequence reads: CSVSRQGANTQYF. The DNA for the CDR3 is TGCAGCGTTTCTAGACAGGGGGCGAATACGCAGTATTTT.

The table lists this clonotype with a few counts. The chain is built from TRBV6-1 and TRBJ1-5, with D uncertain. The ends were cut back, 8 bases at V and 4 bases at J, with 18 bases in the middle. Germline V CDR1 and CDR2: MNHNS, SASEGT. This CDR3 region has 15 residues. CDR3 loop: CASERGEQPNQPQHF. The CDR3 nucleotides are TGTGCCAGCGAGAGAGGAGAACAGCCAAATCAGCCCCAGCATTTT.

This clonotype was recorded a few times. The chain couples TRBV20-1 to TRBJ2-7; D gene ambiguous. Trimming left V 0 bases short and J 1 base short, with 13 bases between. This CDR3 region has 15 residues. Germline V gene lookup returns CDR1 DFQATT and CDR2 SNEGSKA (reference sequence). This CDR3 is CSARDFNGESYEQYF. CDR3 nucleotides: TGCAGTGCTAGAGATTTTAATGGAGAGTCCTACGAGCAGTACTTC.

CDR3 sequence reads: CSAGGTGHTDTQYF. The DNA for the CDR3 is TGCAGTGCTGGGGGGACCGGGCACACAGATACGCAGTATTTT. The chain combines TRBV20-1 with TRBJ2-3; a weak D match, TRBD2 (6 bases). Germline CDR1 reads DFQATT; CDR2 reads SNEGSKA (reference sequence). Between the trimmed V and J ends, which lost 5 bases and 2 bases, there was a span of 14 bases. This CDR3 comprises 14 residues.

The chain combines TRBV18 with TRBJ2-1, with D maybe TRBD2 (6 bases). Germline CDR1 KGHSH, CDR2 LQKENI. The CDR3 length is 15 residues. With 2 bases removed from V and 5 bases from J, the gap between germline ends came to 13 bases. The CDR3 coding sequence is TGTGCCAGCTCACCAAGGTTCGGCGGGAACAATGAGCAGTTCTTC. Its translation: CASSPRFGGNNEQFF.